The rows below give T cell receptor beta chains drawn from one sample of a study of blood T cell repertoires in COVID-19. Some clones are missing from TCRdb's copy, which holds only in-frame ones; the method was immunoSEQ multiplex PCR. The table has about 480,000 clones, about 89% seen once. The sequenced material came from peripheral blood. These receptors came from a woman between 50 and 59 years old with COVID-19, enrolled during active disease. Each CDR3 is given with its conserved first and last residue. The order of the fields is CDR3 protein, CDR3 DNA, V gene, J gene, D gene, clone size. A D gene is named only where the DNA matches it firmly. Some rows mark clone size as missing; the rest say once, few, many or name a class of expanded clone.

CDR3aa: CASSPEGTTNEKLFF
CDR3nt: TGTGCCAGCTCACCGGAGGGGACGACTAATGAAAAACTGTTTTTT
v_gene: TRBV18
j_gene: TRBJ1-4
d_gene: -
abundance: once

CDR3aa: CASTRGGGYTF
CDR3nt: TGTGCCAGCACCAGGGGCGGTGGCTACACCTTC
v_gene: TRBV21-1
j_gene: TRBJ1-2
d_gene: -
abundance: once

CDR3aa: CASSYTGGATDTQYF
CDR3nt: TGTGCCAGCAGCTACACAGGGGGCGCGACAGATACGCAGTATTTT
v_gene: TRBV13
j_gene: TRBJ2-3
d_gene: TRBD1
abundance: -

CDR3aa: CASSTRGAGANVLTF
CDR3nt: TGTGCCAGTAGTACCAGGGGAGCCGGGGCCAACGTCCTGACTTTC
v_gene: TRBV19
j_gene: TRBJ2-6
d_gene: -
abundance: -

CDR3aa: CASSTSGDSYNEQFF
CDR3nt: TGTGCCAGTAGTACAAGCGGGGACTCCTACAATGAGCAGTTCTTC
v_gene: TRBV19
j_gene: TRBJ2-1
d_gene: TRBD2
abundance: -

CDR3aa: CASSLGGITEAFF
CDR3nt: TGCGCCAGCAGCTTGGGAGGGATCACTGAAGCTTTCTTT
v_gene: TRBV5-1
j_gene: TRBJ1-1
d_gene: -
abundance: -

CDR3aa: CASSPDSLSGYEQYF
CDR3nt: TGTGCCAGCAGCCCCGACTCGCTAAGCGGCTACGAGCAGTACTTC
v_gene: TRBV28
j_gene: TRBJ2-7
d_gene: -
abundance: -

CDR3aa: CASSISGGFFYGYTF
CDR3nt: TGTGCCAGTAGTATCAGTGGAGGTTTTTTTTATGGCTACACCTTC
v_gene: TRBV19
j_gene: TRBJ1-2
d_gene: -
abundance: -

CDR3aa: CASSPWTGNLVYGYTF
CDR3nt: TGTGCCAGCAGCCCGTGGACAGGGAACCTCGTCTATGGCTACACCTTC
v_gene: TRBV9
j_gene: TRBJ1-2
d_gene: TRBD1
abundance: -

CDR3aa: CASSYVGAGRDTEAFF
CDR3nt: TGTGCCAGCAGTTACGTGGGGGCGGGCCGGGACACTGAAGCTTTCTTT
v_gene: TRBV6-5
j_gene: TRBJ1-1
d_gene: -
abundance: -

CDR3aa: CASSLGLAGGSSYNEQFF
CDR3nt: TGTGCCAGCAGCTTAGGGCTAGCGGGGGGCAGCTCCTACAATGAGCAGTTCTTC
v_gene: TRBV7-6
j_gene: TRBJ2-1
d_gene: TRBD2
abundance: -

CDR3aa: CASSTRQGPNEKLFF
CDR3nt: TGTGCCAGTAGTACCCGACAGGGACCTAATGAAAAACTGTTTTTT
v_gene: TRBV19
j_gene: TRBJ1-4
d_gene: TRBD1
abundance: -

CDR3aa: CASSFTSAKNIQYF
CDR3nt: TGTGCCAGCAGTTTTACTAGCGCGAAAAACATTCAGTACTTC
v_gene: TRBV27
j_gene: TRBJ2-4
d_gene: TRBD2
abundance: -

CDR3aa: CASSRQGARGNTIYF
CDR3nt: TGCGCCAGCAGCCGACAGGGGGCGCGAGGAAACACCATATATTTT
v_gene: TRBV4-1
j_gene: TRBJ1-3
d_gene: TRBD1
abundance: -

CDR3aa: CASSIGQGAPEAFF
CDR3nt: TGTGCCAGTAGTATTGGACAGGGGGCGCCTGAAGCTTTCTTT
v_gene: TRBV19
j_gene: TRBJ1-1
d_gene: TRBD1
abundance: -

CDR3aa: CASSFTGTGRLQGGYTF
CDR3nt: TGTGCCAGCAGCTTCACCGGGACAGGGCGGCTTCAGGGTGGCTACACCTTC
v_gene: TRBV7-3
j_gene: TRBJ1-2
d_gene: TRBD1
abundance: -

CDR3aa: CASSEQAGGYGYTF
CDR3nt: TGTGCCAGCAGTGAACAAGCAGGGGGTTATGGCTACACCTTC
v_gene: TRBV2
j_gene: TRBJ1-2
d_gene: TRBD1
abundance: -

CDR3aa: CASSRGRLAGGDEQFF
CDR3nt: TGTGCCAGCAGCCGGGGTCGCCTAGCGGGTGGGGATGAGCAGTTCTTC
v_gene: TRBV5-8
j_gene: TRBJ2-1
d_gene: TRBD2
abundance: -

CDR3aa: CASSPGLAGGGTDTQYF
CDR3nt: TGCGCCAGCAGCCCGGGACTAGCGGGGGGGGGCACAGATACGCAGTATTTT
v_gene: TRBV4-1
j_gene: TRBJ2-3
d_gene: TRBD2
abundance: -

CDR3aa: CASSPESEKLFF
CDR3nt: TGTGCCAGCAGCCCCGAGAGTGAAAAACTGTTTTTT
v_gene: TRBV12-3/TRBV12-4
j_gene: TRBJ1-4
d_gene: -
abundance: once

CDR3aa: CACSTPDTQYF
CDR3nt: TGTGCCTGTTCTACCCCCGATACGCAGTATTTT
v_gene: TRBV30
j_gene: TRBJ2-3
d_gene: -
abundance: -

CDR3aa: CATSDPLGRGTDTQYF
CDR3nt: TGTGCCACCAGTGATCCCCTCGGGAGGGGGACAGATACGCAGTATTTT
v_gene: TRBV24-1
j_gene: TRBJ2-3
d_gene: TRBD2
abundance: -

CDR3aa: CASSFRTLPNEKLFF
CDR3nt: TGTGCCAGCAGCTTCCGGACTCTCCCAAATGAAAAACTGTTTTTT
v_gene: TRBV9
j_gene: TRBJ1-4
d_gene: -
abundance: -

CDR3aa: CASSRQPSYEQYF
CDR3nt: TGTGCCAGCAGCCGACAGCCCTCCTACGAGCAGTACTTC
v_gene: TRBV27
j_gene: TRBJ2-7
d_gene: -
abundance: -

CDR3aa: CASSLDQGIVTEAFF
CDR3nt: TGCGCCAGCAGCTTGGACCAGGGAATTGTCACTGAAGCTTTCTTT
v_gene: TRBV5-1
j_gene: TRBJ1-1
d_gene: -
abundance: once

CDR3aa: CASSITTGADNEKLFF
CDR3nt: TGTGCCAGTAGTATAACAACAGGGGCCGATAATGAAAAACTGTTTTTT
v_gene: TRBV19
j_gene: TRBJ1-4
d_gene: TRBD1
abundance: -

CDR3aa: CASSSPGGIYNEQFF
CDR3nt: TGTGCCAGCAGCTCACCGGGGGGGATCTACAATGAGCAGTTCTTC
v_gene: TRBV5-6
j_gene: TRBJ2-1
d_gene: TRBD2
abundance: -

CDR3aa: CATGTPYNEQFF
CDR3nt: TGTGCCACCGGGACTCCCTACAATGAGCAGTTCTTC
v_gene: TRBV24-1
j_gene: TRBJ2-1
d_gene: -
abundance: -

CDR3aa: CASSLMANYGYTF
CDR3nt: TGTGCCAGCAGCTTGATGGCCAACTATGGCTACACCTTC
v_gene: TRBV7-6
j_gene: TRBJ1-2
d_gene: -
abundance: -

CDR3aa: CASSVERYTEAFF
CDR3nt: TGTGCCAGCAGCGTAGAACGGTACACTGAAGCTTTCTTT
v_gene: TRBV9
j_gene: TRBJ1-1
d_gene: -
abundance: -

CDR3aa: CASSPGTPSVLAQYF
CDR3nt: TGTGCCAGCAGCCCGGGGACTCCCTCCGTTCTGGCGCAGTATTTT
v_gene: TRBV5-6
j_gene: TRBJ2-3
d_gene: -
abundance: -

CDR3aa: CASSHRVLQPQHF
CDR3nt: TGTGCCAGCAGCCACAGGGTACTTCAGCCCCAGCATTTT
v_gene: TRBV6-5
j_gene: TRBJ1-5
d_gene: -
abundance: -

CDR3aa: CASSLRRVFDSYNSPLHF
CDR3nt: TGTGCCAGCAGCTTACGCAGGGTATTCGACTCCTATAATTCACCCCTCCACTTT
v_gene: TRBV7-2
j_gene: TRBJ1-6
d_gene: -
abundance: -

CDR3aa: CASSLLPQGAPYGYTF
CDR3nt: TGTGCCAGCAGCTTATTACCTCAGGGGGCGCCTTATGGCTACACCTTC
v_gene: TRBV7-9
j_gene: TRBJ1-2
d_gene: TRBD1
abundance: few

CDR3aa: CASSLRAGGPNEQFF
CDR3nt: TGTGCCAGCAGCTTAAGAGCGGGGGGGCCGAATGAGCAGTTCTTC
v_gene: TRBV7-2
j_gene: TRBJ2-1
d_gene: TRBD2
abundance: -

CDR3aa: CASSRTGGSPLHF
CDR3nt: TGTGCCAGCAGCCGGACAGGGGGTTCACCCCTCCACTTT
v_gene: TRBV28
j_gene: TRBJ1-6
d_gene: TRBD1
abundance: -

CDR3aa: CASSISGESYEQYF
CDR3nt: TGTGCCAGTAGTATCTCAGGGGAGTCCTACGAGCAGTACTTC
v_gene: TRBV19
j_gene: TRBJ2-7
d_gene: -
abundance: -

CDR3aa: CASSQDWAGGTDSPLHF
CDR3nt: TGTGCCAGCAGCCAAGATTGGGCAGGGGGAACGGATTCACCCCTCCACTTT
v_gene: TRBV3-1/TRBV3-2
j_gene: TRBJ1-6
d_gene: TRBD1
abundance: -

CDR3aa: CASSPTLGQKGGNNSPLHF
CDR3nt: TGTGCCAGCAGCCCGACCCTCGGACAGAAAGGGGGCAATAATTCACCCCTCCACTTT
v_gene: TRBV11-2
j_gene: TRBJ1-6
d_gene: TRBD1
abundance: -

CDR3aa: CASSYSGGWGYTF
CDR3nt: TGTGCCAGCAGTTACTCAGGGGGCTGGGGCTACACCTTC
v_gene: TRBV6-5
j_gene: TRBJ1-2
d_gene: TRBD1
abundance: -

CDR3aa: CASSGRGELFF
CDR3nt: TGTGCCAGCAGCGGCCGCGGGGAGCTGTTTTTT
v_gene: TRBV11-3
j_gene: TRBJ2-2
d_gene: -
abundance: -

CDR3aa: CASSLRQGGYEQYF
CDR3nt: TGTGCCAGTAGTCTTCGACAGGGAGGCTACGAGCAGTACTTC
v_gene: TRBV19
j_gene: TRBJ2-7
d_gene: -
abundance: once

CDR3aa: CASSPSRGTQHF
CDR3nt: TGTGCCAGCAGTCCTAGCAGGGGGACCCAGCATTTT
v_gene: TRBV28
j_gene: TRBJ1-5
d_gene: TRBD1
abundance: few

CDR3aa: CASSQERSANSPLHF
CDR3nt: TGTGCCAGCAGCCAAGAGAGGTCTGCTAATTCACCCCTCCACTTT
v_gene: TRBV3-1/TRBV3-2
j_gene: TRBJ1-6
d_gene: -
abundance: -

CDR3aa: CASRGGRSPLHF
CDR3nt: TGTGCCAGTAGGGGGGGGCGTTCACCCCTCCACTTT
v_gene: TRBV19
j_gene: TRBJ1-6
d_gene: -
abundance: -

CDR3aa: CASSSGRGVYTEAFF
CDR3nt: TGTGCCAGCAGCTCAGGGCGAGGAGTGTACACTGAAGCTTTCTTT
v_gene: TRBV11-2
j_gene: TRBJ1-1
d_gene: -
abundance: few

CDR3aa: CAISESGDRSNSPLHF
CDR3nt: TGTGCCATCAGTGAGTCGGGGGACAGAAGTAATTCACCCCTCCACTTT
v_gene: TRBV10-3
j_gene: TRBJ1-6
d_gene: TRBD1
abundance: few

CDR3aa: CSIQGSENQPQHF
CDR3nt: TGCAGCATCCAGGGGTCAGAAAATCAGCCCCAGCATTTT
v_gene: TRBV29-1
j_gene: TRBJ1-5
d_gene: -
abundance: -

CDR3aa: CSVAPGQTYEQYF
CDR3nt: TGCAGCGTTGCACCGGGACAGACCTACGAGCAGTACTTC
v_gene: TRBV29-1
j_gene: TRBJ2-7
d_gene: TRBD1
abundance: -

CDR3aa: CASSTGGGYGYTF
CDR3nt: TGTGCCTCTTCAACAGGGGGCGGGTATGGCTACACCTTC
v_gene: TRBV15
j_gene: TRBJ1-2
d_gene: TRBD1
abundance: once

CDR3aa: CASILDRASNQPQHF
CDR3nt: TGTGCCAGCATCCTGGACAGGGCTAGCAATCAGCCCCAGCATTTT
v_gene: TRBV6-5
j_gene: TRBJ1-5
d_gene: TRBD1
abundance: -